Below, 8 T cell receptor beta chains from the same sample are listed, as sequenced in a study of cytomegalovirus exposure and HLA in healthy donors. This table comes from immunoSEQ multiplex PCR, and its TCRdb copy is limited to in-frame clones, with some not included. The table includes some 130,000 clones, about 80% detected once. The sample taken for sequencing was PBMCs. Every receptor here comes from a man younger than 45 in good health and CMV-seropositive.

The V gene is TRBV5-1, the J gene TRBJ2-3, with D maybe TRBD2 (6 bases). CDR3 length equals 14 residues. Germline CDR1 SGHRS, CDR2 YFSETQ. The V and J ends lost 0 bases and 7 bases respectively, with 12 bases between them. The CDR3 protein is CASSLGTTGNTQYF. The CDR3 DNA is TGCGCCAGCAGCTTGGGGACTACGGGGAATACGCAGTATTTT.

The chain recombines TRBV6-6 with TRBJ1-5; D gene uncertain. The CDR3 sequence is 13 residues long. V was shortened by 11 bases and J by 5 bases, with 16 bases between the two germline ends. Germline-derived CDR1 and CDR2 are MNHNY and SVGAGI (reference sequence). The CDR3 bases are TGTGCCTCGGCGTGGGCCCTACATCAGCCCCAGCATTTT. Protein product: CASAWALHQPQHF.

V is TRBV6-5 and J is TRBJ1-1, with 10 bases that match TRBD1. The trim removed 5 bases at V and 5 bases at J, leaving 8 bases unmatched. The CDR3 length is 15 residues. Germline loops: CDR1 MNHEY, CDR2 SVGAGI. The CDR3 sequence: CASSIFGQGVTEAFF. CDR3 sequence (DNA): TGTGCCAGCAGTATATTCGGACAGGGGGTAACTGAAGCTTTCTTT.

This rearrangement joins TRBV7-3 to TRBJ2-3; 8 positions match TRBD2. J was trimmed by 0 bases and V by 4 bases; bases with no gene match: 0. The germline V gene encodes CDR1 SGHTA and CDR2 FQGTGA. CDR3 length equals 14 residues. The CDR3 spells CASSSSGSTDTQYF. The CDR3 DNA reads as TGTGCCAGCAGCTCTAGCGGGAGCACAGATACGCAGTATTTT.

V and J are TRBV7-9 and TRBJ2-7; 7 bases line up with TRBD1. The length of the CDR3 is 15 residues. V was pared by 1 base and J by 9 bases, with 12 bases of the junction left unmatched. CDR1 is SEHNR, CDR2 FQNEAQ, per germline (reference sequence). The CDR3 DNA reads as TGTGCCAGCAGCTTAGAAGGGACAGTTGGTCGGGGGCAGTACTTC. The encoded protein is CASSLEGTVGRGQYF.

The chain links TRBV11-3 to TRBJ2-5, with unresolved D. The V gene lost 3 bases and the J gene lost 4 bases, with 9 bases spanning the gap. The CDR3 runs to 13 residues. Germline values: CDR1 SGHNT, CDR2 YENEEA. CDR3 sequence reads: CASSLAARETQYF. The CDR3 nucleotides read TGTGCCAGCAGCTTGGCTGCCCGAGAGACCCAGTACTTC. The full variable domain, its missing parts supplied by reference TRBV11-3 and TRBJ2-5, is EAGVVQSPRYKIIEKKQPVAFWCNPISGHNTLYWYLQNLGQGPELLIRYENEEAVDDSQLPKDRFSAERLKGVDSTLKIQPAELGDSAVYLCASSLAARETQYFGPGTRLLVL.

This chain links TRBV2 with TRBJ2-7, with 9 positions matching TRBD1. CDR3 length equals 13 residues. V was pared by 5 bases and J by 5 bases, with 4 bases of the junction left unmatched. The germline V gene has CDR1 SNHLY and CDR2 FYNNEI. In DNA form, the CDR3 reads TGTGCCAGCAGTTGGGACAGGGTCCACGAGCAGTACTTC. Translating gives CASSWDRVHEQYF.

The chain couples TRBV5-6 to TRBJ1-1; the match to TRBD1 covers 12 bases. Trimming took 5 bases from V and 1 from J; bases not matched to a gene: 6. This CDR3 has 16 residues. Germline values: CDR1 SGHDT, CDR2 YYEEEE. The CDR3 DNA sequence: TGTGCCAGCAGATCCGGGACAGGGGGCCGGAACACTGAAGCTTTCTTT. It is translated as CASRSGTGGRNTEAFF.